The 18 T cell receptor beta chains in this list originate from one sample, sequenced in a study of blood T cells in healthy people across ages (dated by TCRdb to between 2014 and 2016). Library construction relied on 5' RACE. Sequenced on an Illumina HiSeq 2500. The second PCR ran for roughly 7 to 12 cycles and used a J-beta primer mix along with a sample-barcoded 5' primer. TCRdb cleaned the public reads at Q25 with fastp, built clones with MiXCR and kept in-frame beta chains. All rows with the same CDR3 protein become a single entry with the most common DNA and genes. Recorded for this sample are nearly 1 million distinct CDR3 sequences; roughly 51% of them occurred a single time. The top ten clones comprise over 20% of the sample. Sequenced input: blood. The receptors here all came from a woman aged 55-70 years in good health.

This rearrangement joins TRBV10-3 to TRBJ2-1; D remains ambiguous. CDR1 is ENHRY and CDR2 is SYGVKD in the germline V gene. V was cut by 8 bases and J by 10 bases, with 21 bases left in between. The CDR3 has 14 amino acids. CDR3: CAIGEGEMGYEQFF. CDR3 DNA: TGTGCCATCGGCGAAGGTGAGATGGGGTACGAGCAGTTCTTC.

This clonotype has a handful of counts. This chain connects TRBV3-1 to TRBJ2-7; 7 bases are a match to TRBD2. The CDR3 extends over 17 amino acids. The J segment lost 1 base and the V segment lost 1 base, leaving 10 bases of the junction unmatched. Germline CDR1 reads LGHDT; CDR2 reads YNNKEL (reference sequence). CDR3: CASSQGRTASGSYEQYF. Here the CDR3 DNA reads TGTGCCAGCAGCCAAGGTCGTACGGCTAGCGGTTCCTACGAGCAGTACTTC.

Worth noting for this clonotype: Given a much more abundant clone one base away, this may be a read error. V and J are TRBV7-3 and TRBJ1-5; 7 nucleotides agree with TRBD1. Trimming removed 5 bases from V and 5 bases from J; junction bases left unmatched: 3. CDR3 size: 13 residues. Germline assignment: CDR1 SGHTA and CDR2 FQGTGA. This CDR3 is CASSRDSYQPQHF. The CDR3 DNA is TGTGCCAGCAGCCGGGACAGCTATCAGCCCCAGCATTTT.

This clonotype was counted only a few times. This chain connects TRBV29-1 to TRBJ2-3; D is undetermined. The V end was cut by 7 bases, the J end by 0 bases, with 11 bases between. CDR3 size: 13 residues. Germline V CDR1 and CDR2: SQVTM, ANQGSEA. The CDR3 bases are TGCAGCGGTGGTGTCGGTAGCACAGATACGCAGTATTTT. This gives the protein CSGGVGSTDTQYF.

This clonotype has only a few counts. This sequence joins TRBV9 and TRBJ2-5; 7 bases agree with TRBD2. This CDR3 contains 15 residues. J lost 2 bases, V lost 0 bases, and 4 bases had no gene match. Per the germline V gene, CDR1 is SGDLS and CDR2 is YYNGEE. CDR3: CASSVAGGAQETQYF. The CDR3 nucleotides read TGTGCCAGCAGCGTAGCGGGGGGAGCTCAAGAGACCCAGTACTTC.

The chain combines TRBV15 with TRBJ2-1, with 8 bases fitting TRBD2. CDR1 is LNHNV and CDR2 is YYDKDF in the germline V gene (reference sequence). This CDR3 comprises 16 residues. J gave up 8 bases and V 5 bases, and 14 bases lay outside the gene matches. The CDR3 DNA is TGTGCCACCAGCTTAAGCCCGAGACTAGCGCACGATGAGCAGTTCTTC. Encoded protein: CATSLSPRLAHDEQFF.

The chain links TRBV28 to TRBJ2-2; the D call may be TRBD1 or TRBD2 (5 bases each). CDR1 and CDR2 from the germline V gene are MDHEN and SYDVKM. CDR3 length: 16 residues. The V end lost 6 bases, the J end lost 5 bases, and 19 bases lay between the germline ends. The CDR3 DNA sequence: TGTGCCAGCAGCCGCAGGGTGCCGGGGCGAACCGGGGAGCTGTTTTTT. Amino acid sequence: CASSRRVPGRTGELFF.

The chain joins TRBV28 to TRBJ2-7; no clear D. V shed 6 bases and J shed 3 bases, with 15 bases lying between them. The germline V gene encodes CDR1 MDHEN and CDR2 SYDVKM. The CDR3 is 14 residues long. CDR3 DNA sequence: TGTGCCAGCAGCCCAAGCAAAACTGACTACGAGCAGTACTTC. It is translated as CASSPSKTDYEQYF.

The V and J genes are TRBV7-2 and TRBJ2-5, with D maybe TRBD2 (5 bases). Germline-derived CDR1 and CDR2 are SGHTA and FQGNSA. CDR3 length equals 13 residues. V lost 0 bases and J 6 bases, leaving 8 bases between the germline ends. As DNA, the CDR3 is TGTGCCAGCAGCTTAGCGGGAGCGCAGACCCAGTACTTC. Amino acid sequence: CASSLAGAQTQYF.

CDR3 DNA: TGCAGTGCTAGATTACCGGGACAGGGGGCGCAGACCCAGTACTTC. Amino acid sequence: CSARLPGQGAQTQYF. The gene calls are TRBV20-1 and TRBJ2-5; 12 positions match TRBD1. Unmatched junction bases numbered 7, after V lost 2 bases and J lost 6 bases. Per the germline V gene, CDR1 is DFQATT and CDR2 is SNEGSKA (reference sequence). CDR3 length: 15 amino acids.

This rearrangement joins TRBV5-1 to TRBJ2-3, with D possibly TRBD1 on 5 matching bases. The length of the CDR3 is 16 residues. CDR1 and CDR2 from the germline V gene are SGHRS and YFSETQ. Trimming left V 6 bases short and J 6 bases short, with 23 bases between. The CDR3 coding sequence is TGCGCCAGCACCCTGGGTGGCAGGGCGTCGGTGGATACGCAGTATTTT. Translation: CASTLGGRASVDTQYF.

Turning to this clonotype: A much larger clone differs from this one at a single base, so this may be a read error. The chain links TRBV4-1 to TRBJ2-7, with D perhaps TRBD1 or TRBD2 (7 bases each). Germline values: CDR1 MGHRA, CDR2 YSYEKL. Trimming shortened V by 5 bases and J by 2 bases, and 25 bases separated the two germline ends. The CDR3 extends over 18 amino acids. The CDR3 region is CASSGGEGARFNPYEQYF. DNA for the CDR3: TGCGCCAGCAGCGGTGGGGAGGGGGCGAGATTCAATCCCTACGAGCAGTACTTC.

The chain carries TRBV7-9 and TRBJ2-3; TRBD2 matches at 9 bases. The germline gives CDR1 SEHNR, CDR2 FQNEAQ (reference sequence). V trimming: 8 bases; J trimming: 6 bases; junction bases outside the gene matches: 15. This CDR3 has 16 amino acids. The CDR3 loop is CASGGPIAGEADTQYF. CDR3 coding DNA: TGTGCCAGCGGGGGACCTATAGCGGGAGAAGCCGATACGCAGTATTTT.

This clonotype has more than one count but fewer than ten. V is TRBV11-2 and J is TRBJ2-3; TRBD1 is a possible D gene (6 bases). Germline-derived CDR1 and CDR2 are SGHAT and FQNNGV. This CDR3 spans 12 amino acids. V lost 5 bases and J lost 10, with 13 bases in between. Here the CDR3 reads CASSLQGYAQYF. In DNA, the CDR3 is TGTGCCAGCAGCCTCCAGGGGTATGCGCAGTATTTT.

This chain links TRBV12-3 or TRBV12-4 with TRBJ1-2, with TRBD1 matching 7 bases. The CDR3 has 15 amino acids. V was clipped by 4 bases and J by 4 bases; unmatched bases: 9. CDR3 protein: CASSSRDSESYGYTF. DNA of the CDR3: TGTGCCAGCAGTTCCAGGGACAGTGAATCCTATGGCTACACCTTC.

The chain uses TRBV12-3 or TRBV12-4 and TRBJ2-5; TRBD1 agrees at 7 bases. CDR3 length equals 16 residues. Trimming took 5 bases from V and 2 from J; bases not matched to a gene: 11. The CDR3 loop reads CASSTGDRSSQETQYF. CDR3 DNA sequence: TGTGCCAGCAGTACCGGGGACAGATCGTCTCAAGAGACCCAGTACTTC.

This clonotype has more than one count but fewer than ten. The rearrangement uses TRBV20-1 and TRBJ2-1, with 9 bases that match TRBD1. The DNA end is more similar to TRBJ2-7, so the J call may be wrong. CDR1 is DFQATT and CDR2 is SNEGSKA in the germline V gene (reference sequence). The CDR3 covers 16 residues. The CDR3 reads CSAREVRGQGTLEQYF. Written as DNA, the CDR3 is TGCAGTGCTAGAGAGGTTCGGGGACAGGGCACCCTCGAGCAGTACTTC.

This chain connects TRBV4-1 to TRBJ2-7; tentative D call: TRBD2 (5 bases). In germline, CDR1 is MGHRA, CDR2 YSYEKL. The CDR3 extends over 13 amino acids. Between the trimmed V and J ends, which lost 1 base and 5 bases, there was a span of 9 bases. The CDR3 DNA sequence: TGCGCCAGCAGCCAAGGTCCCGGGGACGAGCAGTACTTC. Its translation: CASSQGPGDEQYF.